These 23 T cell receptor beta chains were sequenced from one sample in a study of CD8+ T cells in alopecia areata. Extracted RNA was reverse transcribed into cDNA, the sequencing template. TCRdb keeps only in-frame clones here, not all; method: immunoSEQ multiplex PCR. The data contain some 170,000 clones, approximately 56% of them singletons. The sequences come from CD4+ T cells sorted from blood, collected at week 0. The receptors were gathered from a human donor with alopecia areata.

This chain uses TRBV4-1 with TRBJ2-3; D possibly corresponds to TRBD2 (6 bases). Germline V gene data show CDR1 as MGHRA and CDR2 as YSYEKL. This CDR3 has 13 residues. Trimming took off 8 bases at V and 0 bases at J, with 9 bases between the two ends. DNA of the CDR3: TGCGCCAGCGGGACTTTTAGCACAGATACGCAGTATTTT. Its protein product is CASGTFSTDTQYF.

The sample holds one count of this clone. Other DNA sequences from this sample encode an identical CDR3 as well. This sequence joins TRBV30 and TRBJ1-6, with TRBD1 as a possible D gene (6 bases). Germline V gene lookup returns CDR1 GTSNPN and CDR2 SVGIG (reference sequence). The CDR3 sequence is 13 residues long. Trimming stripped 3 bases from V and 4 bases from J, with 7 bases between. CDR3 coding DNA: TGTGCCTGGAGCGGACAGTATAATTCACCCCTCCACTTT. It is translated as CAWSGQYNSPLHF.

This clone was seen more than once but under ten times. This chain links TRBV6-5 with TRBJ2-7; no clear D. V shed 0 bases and J shed 6 bases, with 12 bases lying between them. From germline, CDR1 is MNHEY and CDR2 SVGAGI. The CDR3 consists of 14 residues. The CDR3 coding sequence is TGTGCCAGCAGTTACTCACCTAAGGGCGGCGAGCAGTACTTC. Its translation is CASSYSPKGGEQYF.

The chain couples TRBV11-2 to TRBJ2-3; D remains unclear. The CDR3 is 12 residues long. Germline CDR1 and CDR2: SGHAT and FQNNGV. V was cut by 7 bases and J by 6 bases, with 11 bases left in between. This CDR3 is CASTTDWDTQYF. The CDR3 nucleotides read TGTGCCAGCACCACCGACTGGGATACGCAGTATTTT. Using reference TRBV11-2 and TRBJ2-3 for the parts outside the CDR3, the full variable domain is EAGVAQSPRYKIIEKRQSVAFWCNPISGHATLYWYQQILGQGPKLLIQFQNNGVVDDSQLPKDRFSAERLKGVDSTLKIQPAKLEDSAVYLCASTTDWDTQYFGPGTRLTVL.

The V gene is TRBV23-1, the J gene TRBJ2-3, with D possibly being TRBD1 (6 bases). TRBV23-1 counts as an open reading frame of uncertain function. The length of the CDR3 is 17 residues. The V and J ends lost 0 bases and 3 bases respectively, with 16 bases between them. The CDR3 spells CASSQSGRGIHTDTQYF. CDR3 bases: TGCGCCAGCAGTCAATCGGGCAGGGGAATTCATACAGATACGCAGTATTTT.

In the case of this clone: Other nucleotide sequences in the sample specify the same CDR3. V usage is TRBV29-1 and J usage is TRBJ2-2, with 7 bases aligning to TRBD1. The CDR3 has 11 residues. The V and J ends lost 6 bases and 6 bases, in that order; junction bases with no gene match: 1. Germline V gene sequence: CDR1 SQVTM, CDR2 ANQGSEA. In DNA, the CDR3 is TGCAGCGTCGGGACAGCCGGGGAGCTGTTTTTT. Its protein product is CSVGTAGELFF.

This clone was seen a handful of times. The rearrangement links TRBV6-1 to TRBJ2-5; 7 nucleotides align to TRBD1. J was trimmed by 5 bases and V by 4 bases; bases with no gene match: 1. The CDR3 consists of 12 residues. Germline CDR1 MNHNS, CDR2 SASEGT. As DNA, the CDR3 is TGTGCCAGCAGTGGACAGGGCGAGACCCAGTACTTC. Translating it yields CASSGQGETQYF.

This clone was observed a few times. The V call is TRBV10-3, the J call TRBJ2-1; 13 bases fit TRBD2. The CDR3 consists of 14 residues. Trimming took 8 bases from V and 9 from J; bases not matched to a gene: 7. CDR1 and CDR2 (germline): ENHRY, SYGVKD. CDR3 sequence: CAIGGTSGASEQFF. The DNA of the CDR3 is TGTGCCATCGGGGGGACTAGCGGGGCTAGTGAGCAGTTCTTC.

V and J are TRBV29-1 and TRBJ2-3; D not certain. Trimming stripped 3 bases from V and 3 bases from J, with 4 bases between. Germline CDR1 SQVTM, CDR2 ANQGSEA. CDR3 length equals 11 residues. This CDR3 is CSVEATDTQYF. The CDR3 DNA is TGCAGCGTTGAGGCAACAGATACGCAGTATTTT.

The rearrangement joins TRBV29-1 to TRBJ1-3; no reliable D call. This CDR3 is built from 11 residues. Per the germline V gene, CDR1 is SQVTM and CDR2 is ANQGSEA. V was cut by 5 bases and J by 3 bases, with 5 bases left in between. As DNA, the CDR3 is TGCAGCGTTCGGTTTGGAAACACCATATATTTT. It translates to CSVRFGNTIYF.

The chain uses TRBV28 and TRBJ1-2; D remains unclear. CDR3 length: 14 residues. Germline V gives CDR1 MDHEN, CDR2 SYDVKM. Between the trimmed V and J ends, which lost 7 bases and 0 bases, there was a span of 12 bases. The CDR3 sequence: CASTSQPANYGYTF. CDR3 bases: TGTGCCAGCACCTCCCAGCCAGCTAACTATGGCTACACCTTC.

The rearrangement uses TRBV9 and TRBJ2-2, with D maybe TRBD2 (5 bases). Germline loops: CDR1 SGDLS, CDR2 YYNGEE. The CDR3 is 12 residues long. The CDR3: CATRRDTGELFF. For the CDR3, the DNA is TGTGCTACTAGGCGAGACACCGGGGAGCTGTTTTTT.

This chain connects TRBV30 to TRBJ1-1, with D hard to call. CDR1 and CDR2 (germline): GTSNPN, SVGIG (reference sequence). The CDR3 is 13 amino acids. V was pared by 2 bases and J by 1 base, with 8 bases between. CDR3 sequence (DNA): TGTGCCTGGAGTACGGGAGGGAACACTGAAGCTTTCTTT. It specifies CAWSTGGNTEAFF.

This clone occurred a few times. The gene calls are TRBV15 and TRBJ2-3; D gene unclear. The CDR3 consists of 12 residues. Germline CDR1 LNHNV, CDR2 YYDKDF (reference sequence). The V end was cut by 4 bases, the J end by 2 bases, with 4 bases between. CDR3 residues: CATSKVTDTQYF. The CDR3, as DNA: TGTGCCACCAGCAAAGTCACAGATACGCAGTATTTT. Full variable domain (remainder filled in from reference TRBV15 and TRBJ2-3): DAMVIQNPRYQVTQFGKPVTLSCSQTLNHNVMYWYQQKSSQAPKLLFHYYDKDFNNEADTPDNFQSRRPNTSFCFLDIRSPGLGDTAMYLCATSKVTDTQYFGPGTRLTVL.

The chain recombines TRBV29-1 with TRBJ2-1; TRBD2 might be the D (5 bases). The CDR3 is 12 residues long. CDR1 SQVTM and CDR2 ANQGSEA come from the germline V gene. The V and J ends lost 4 bases and 3 bases respectively, with 7 bases between them. Here the CDR3 reads CSVARGYNEQFF. The CDR3 DNA sequence: TGCAGCGTTGCCCGGGGCTACAATGAGCAGTTCTTC.

The genes are TRBV13 and TRBJ2-7; 7 nucleotides line up with TRBD2. Germline V gene data show CDR1 as PRHDT and CDR2 as FYEKMQ (reference sequence). This CDR3 is 18 amino acids long. V trimming: 0 bases; J trimming: 1 base; junction bases outside the gene matches: 12. The chain's CDR3 is CASSLGWRSGDPSYEQYF. The DNA for the CDR3 is TGTGCCAGCAGCTTAGGCTGGAGAAGCGGGGACCCGTCCTACGAGCAGTACTTC.

The gene calls are TRBV5-1 and TRBJ1-6, with 8 bases identical to TRBD1. The germline V gene encodes CDR1 SGHRS and CDR2 YFSETQ. V shed 4 bases, J shed 9 bases, and the junction held 6 bases outside the gene matches. There are 14 residues in the CDR3. The CDR3 protein is CASSPGQGISPLHF. CDR3 sequence (DNA): TGCGCCAGCAGCCCCGGACAGGGAATTTCACCCCTCCACTTT. The full variable domain, completed using reference TRBV5-1 and TRBJ1-6, is KAGVTQTPRYLIKTRGQQVTLSCSPISGHRSVSWYQQTPGQGLQFLFEYFSETQRNKGNFPGRFSGRQFSNSRSEMNVSTLELGDSALYLCASSPGQGISPLHFGNGTRLTVT.

The J gene is TRBJ1-2, the V gene TRBV7-9, with D tentatively TRBD1 (6 bases). V was pared by 5 bases and J by 4 bases, with 11 bases between. Germline loops: CDR1 SEHNR, CDR2 FQNEAQ (reference sequence). CDR3 length: 13 residues. CDR3 loop: CASSLGQVYGYTF. CDR3 in DNA: TGTGCCAGCAGCCTGGGACAAGTCTATGGCTACACCTTC. Based on the CDR3 plus reference TRBV7-9 and TRBJ1-2, the full variable domain is DTGVSQNPRHKITKRGQNVTFRCDPISEHNRLYWYRQTLGQGPEFLTYFQNEAQLEKSRLLSDRFSAERPKGSFSTLEIQRTEQGDSAMYLCASSLGQVYGYTFGSGTRLTVV.

This rearrangement joins TRBV7-8 to TRBJ1-5, with 9 bases lining up with TRBD1. Unmatched junction bases numbered 9, after V lost 5 bases and J lost 4 bases. CDR1 and CDR2 from the germline V gene are SGHVS and FQNEAQ. This CDR3 comprises 16 residues. CDR3 bases: TGTGCCAGCAGCGCCCTCCCGGGACAGGGAAATCAGCCCCAGCATTTT. It codes for CASSALPGQGNQPQHF. Together with reference TRBV7-8 and TRBJ1-5, the CDR3 gives the full variable domain: GAGVSQSPRYKVAKRGQDVALRCDPISGHVSLFWYQQALGQGPEFLTYFQNEAQLDKSGLPSDRFFAERPEGSVSTLKIQRTQQEDSAVYLCASSALPGQGNQPQHFGDGTRLSIL.

The rearrangement joins TRBV2 to TRBJ2-1; TRBD2 matches at 8 bases. The trim removed 6 bases at V and 6 bases at J, leaving 10 bases unmatched. The CDR3 has 15 amino acids. Germline V gene data show CDR1 as SNHLY and CDR2 as FYNNEI. The CDR3 nucleotides read TGTGCCAGCAGGGCGGGCGGGGGGTTTGGCAATGAGCAGTTCTTC. As protein: CASRAGGGFGNEQFF.

This clone was detected a few times. J is TRBJ2-3 and V is TRBV10-3; D assignment may be TRBD1 or TRBD2 (6 bases each). CDR3 length equals 14 residues. Trimming left V 5 bases short and J 2 bases short, with 11 bases between. Germline V gene lookup returns CDR1 ENHRY and CDR2 SYGVKD. The CDR3 sequence: CAISTGRSTDTQYF. DNA for the CDR3: TGTGCCATCAGTACAGGGAGGTCCACAGATACGCAGTATTTT.

V is TRBV29-1 and J is TRBJ2-7; 7 nucleotides line up with TRBD1. Looked up from germline, CDR1 is SQVTM and CDR2 is ANQGSEA. Trimming at V came to 4 bases and at J to 2 bases, leaving 8 bases not matched to a gene. This CDR3 region has 14 residues. CDR3 amino acids: CSVARDRITYEQYF. DNA for the CDR3: TGCAGCGTTGCTAGGGACAGAATAACCTACGAGCAGTACTTC.

The rearrangement uses TRBV7-2 and TRBJ2-3; TRBD2 is a possible D gene (6 bases). From germline, CDR1 is SGHTA and CDR2 FQGNSA. Between the trimmed V and J ends, which lost 5 bases and 6 bases, there was a span of 30 bases. The CDR3 covers 19 residues. The CDR3 is CASSRRRDSIPYYADTQYF. As DNA, the CDR3 is TGTGCCAGCAGCAGACGCCGGGACTCCATACCCTACTACGCGGATACGCAGTATTTT.